This passage covers 18 T cell receptor beta chains from one sample sequenced in a study of blood T cells in healthy people across ages. Combining a sample-barcoded 5' primer with a J-beta primer mix, a second PCR ran for roughly 7 to 11 cycles. TCRdb redid the calling of the 5' RACE reads with MiXCR, one entry per CDR3 protein. The sample carries about 930,000 distinct CDR3 sequences, 25% to 30% recorded once. These sequences were also reported in another study, on T cells of mothers and their children.

Sequencing was carried out using blood. The receptors derive from a woman in her 40s in good health.

This clonotype appeared a few times. CDR3 bases: TGCAGTGCCTACGACCCGCGACTAGGGAGCTCCTACGAGCAGTACTTC. Translation: CSAYDPRLGSSYEQYF. The J gene is TRBJ2-7, the V gene TRBV20-1; possibly TRBD2 for D (6 bases). Deletions cut 6 bases from V and 0 bases from J, with 21 bases between. CDR1 DFQATT and CDR2 SNEGSKA come from the germline V gene (reference sequence). This CDR3 has 16 amino acids.

This clonotype showed up just a few times. The J gene is TRBJ1-1, the V gene TRBV29-1; D call uncertain. The CDR3 length is 15 residues. Between the trimmed V and J ends, which lost 6 bases and 4 bases, there was a span of 21 bases. Germline V gene sequence: CDR1 SQVTM, CDR2 ANQGSEA. Here the CDR3 DNA reads TGCAGCGTCGCCCTTTCCCCGGTGCGCTCCACTGAAGCTTTCTTT. Protein sequence: CSVALSPVRSTEAFF.

The V gene is TRBV28, the J gene TRBJ1-4; the D gene is possibly TRBD1 (5 bases). Deletions cut 6 bases from V and 2 bases from J, with 13 bases between. The CDR3 sequence is 15 residues long. The germline V gene has CDR1 MDHEN and CDR2 SYDVKM. The CDR3 loop reads CASRVLGGTNEKLFF. Written as DNA, the CDR3 is TGTGCCAGCAGAGTCCTTGGGGGGACTAATGAAAAACTGTTTTTT.

The genes are TRBV4-3 and TRBJ1-5, with a tentative D call TRBD1 (5 bases). Germline V lookup: CDR1 LGHNA, CDR2 YSLEER. This CDR3 has 14 residues. Trimming pared 2 bases from V and 5 bases from J, leaving 10 bases between. In DNA, the CDR3 is TGCGCCAGCAGCCAATGGGGAGGGGATCAGCCCCAGCATTTT. Translated: CASSQWGGDQPQHF.

The chain joins TRBV27 to TRBJ2-3, with 8 bases fitting TRBD1. Trimming took 0 bases from V and 4 from J; bases not matched to a gene: 3. Germline V gene lookup returns CDR1 MNHEY and CDR2 SMNVEV (reference sequence). The length of the CDR3 is 15 residues. The CDR3 DNA follows: TGTGCCAGCAGTTTATCTTCAGGGGGCCCAGATACGCAGTATTTT. Translation gives CASSLSSGGPDTQYF.

Details on this clonotype: An end of the junction does not agree with germline; a read error may underlie this. The chain is built from TRBV27 and TRBJ1-1, with 9 positions matching TRBD1. Germline V gives CDR1 MNHEY, CDR2 SMNVEV (reference sequence). The CDR3 covers 15 residues. The CDR3 region is CAGSTGQGMNTEAFF. CDR3 bases: TGTGCCGGCAGCACGGGACAGGGCATGAACACTGAAGCTTTCTTT.

This clonotype was seen repeatedly, ten times or more. The chain joins TRBV4-1 to TRBJ2-7, with D tentatively TRBD2 (5 bases). The ends were cut back, 5 bases at V and 2 bases at J, with 10 bases in the middle. The CDR3 extends over 13 amino acids. Per germline, CDR1 MGHRA and CDR2 YSYEKL. The CDR3 protein is CASSRGYTYEQYF. CDR3 coding DNA: TGCGCCAGCAGCAGAGGGTACACCTACGAGCAGTACTTC.

This clonotype was observed at least ten times. This chain connects TRBV28 to TRBJ2-6; D gene unclear. The CDR3 length is 13 residues. CDR1 MDHEN and CDR2 SYDVKM come from the germline V gene. The ends were cut back, 11 bases at V and 4 bases at J, with 12 bases in the middle. This CDR3 is CAGSLRGANVLTF. CDR3 in DNA: TGTGCCGGATCACTGCGAGGGGCCAACGTCCTGACTTTC.

Many counts were recorded for this clonotype. The chain links TRBV6-5 to TRBJ2-1; the match to TRBD1 covers 12 bases. J was trimmed by 5 bases and V by 2 bases; bases with no gene match: 1. This CDR3 has 15 amino acids. CDR1 is MNHEY, CDR2 SVGAGI, per germline. This CDR3 reads CASSYGTGGHNEQFF. The CDR3 coding sequence is TGTGCCAGCAGTTACGGGACAGGGGGCCACAATGAGCAGTTCTTC.

This clonotype was counted a few times. The genes are TRBV14 and TRBJ1-2; 10 positions agree with TRBD1. This CDR3 region has 16 residues. The V and J ends lost 1 base and 7 bases, in that order; junction bases with no gene match: 9. Germline V gene sequence: CDR1 SGHDN, CDR2 FVKESK. This CDR3 is CASSQVNPGQGPGYTF. The DNA for the CDR3 is TGTGCCAGCAGCCAAGTGAATCCGGGACAGGGGCCTGGCTACACCTTC.

This clonotype came up many times. The chain links TRBV9 to TRBJ1-1, with D possibly matching TRBD1 (5 bases). CDR3 length: 16 amino acids. Trimming cost V 2 bases and J 1 base, with 15 bases left between them. The germline V gene encodes CDR1 SGDLS and CDR2 YYNGEE. CDR3 in amino acids: CASSVGPPGGNTEAFF. In DNA, the CDR3 is TGTGCCAGCAGCGTGGGACCCCCCGGCGGGAACACTGAAGCTTTCTTT.

This clonotype came up a few times. This rearrangement joins TRBV6-1 to TRBJ2-3; 8 positions match TRBD2. CDR3 length equals 14 residues. After removal of 0 bases from V and 5 bases from J, the junction contained 1 base not matched to a gene. CDR1 MNHNS and CDR2 SASEGT come from the germline V gene. CDR3 DNA sequence: TGTGCCAGCAGTGAAGCCGGGGGGGGAGATACGCAGTATTTT. Translating it yields CASSEAGGGDTQYF.

The table lists this clonotype with many counts. The chain recombines TRBV20-1 with TRBJ1-5; D might be TRBD1 (5 bases). CDR3 size: 14 residues. The ends were cut back, 6 bases at V and 3 bases at J, with 15 bases in the middle. CDR1 and CDR2 (germline): DFQATT, SNEGSKA (reference sequence). CDR3 nucleotide sequence: TGCAGTGCCGTATTCACAGGTCCCAATCAGCCCCAGCATTTT. It yields the protein CSAVFTGPNQPQHF.

V gene TRBV5-6 combines with J gene TRBJ2-2, with TRBD2 as a possible D gene (5 bases). The CDR3 consists of 16 residues. V lost 4 bases, J lost 4 bases, and 17 bases lay in between. Germline V gene data show CDR1 as SGHDT and CDR2 as YYEEEE. CDR3 DNA sequence: TGTGCCAGCAGCCTTAACGAGCGGATATTCACCGGGGAGCTGTTTTTT. It encodes CASSLNERIFTGELFF.

This clonotype was recorded many times. V usage is TRBV7-2 and J usage is TRBJ1-5; perhaps TRBD1 as D (5 bases). In germline, CDR1 is SGHTA, CDR2 FQGNSA. Trimming took 0 bases from V and 4 from J, leaving 13 bases between them. The CDR3 runs 16 residues. CDR3 sequence: CASSLAGTYRNQPQHF. The CDR3 DNA is TGTGCCAGCAGCTTAGCCGGGACTTACAGAAATCAGCCCCAGCATTTT.

This clonotype was recorded at least ten times. V usage is TRBV7-2 and J usage is TRBJ1-2; D is unclear. CDR3 length: 14 amino acids. Germline CDR1 reads SGHTA; CDR2 reads FQGNSA. V shed 5 bases and J shed 3 bases, with 13 bases lying between them. This CDR3 reads CASSLNPGDYGYTF. The CDR3 nucleotides are TGTGCCAGCAGCCTCAATCCAGGCGACTATGGCTACACCTTC.

About this clonotype itself: At one boundary the junction diverges from the germline segment, which might be a read error. J is TRBJ1-2 and V is TRBV18; 9 nucleotides match TRBD1. This CDR3 has 13 residues. Germline V lookup: CDR1 KGHSH, CDR2 LQKENI. This chain's CDR3 is CASSEGQGYDYTF. CDR3 nucleotide sequence: TGTGCCAGCTCCGAGGGACAGGGCTATGACTACACCTTC.

This chain links TRBV4-1 with TRBJ1-5; 10 bases match TRBD1. Germline CDR1 is MGHRA and CDR2 is YSYEKL. CDR3 size: 14 residues. V shed 8 bases and J 4 bases; nucleotides not matched to a gene: 5. The CDR3 DNA follows: TGCGCCAGCGGGGACAGGGGAAAAAATCAGCCCCAGCATTTT. Protein product: CASGDRGKNQPQHF.